A single sample gave rise to the 4 T cell receptor beta chains below, sequenced in a study of blood T cells in healthy people across ages. With a J-beta primer mix and a sample-barcoded 5' primer, a second PCR ran about 6 to 11 cycles. TCRdb re-called the 5' RACE reads through MiXCR, storing one row per CDR3 protein. Among approximately 880,000 distinct CDR3 sequences, about 48% were seen once, and the ten largest hold about an eighth. What was sequenced was blood. The receptors were sampled from a man aged 25-45 years in good health.

The chain combines TRBV7-9 with TRBJ1-6; 7 bases align to TRBD1. V lost 6 bases, J lost 6 bases, and 8 bases stayed unmatched. The CDR3 is made up of 15 amino acids. Germline-derived CDR1 and CDR2 are SEHNR and FQNEAQ (reference sequence). CDR3 loop: CASRPTGDLNSPLHF. The CDR3 nucleotides are TGTGCCAGCAGACCTACAGGGGACCTTAATTCACCCCTCCACTTT.

The chain is built from TRBV30 and TRBJ2-7; D gene ambiguous. The CDR3 extends over 12 amino acids. Germline CDR1 and CDR2: GTSNPN and SVGIG (reference sequence). The germline V and J ends were trimmed by 2 bases and 3 bases, with 8 bases remaining between them. For the CDR3, the DNA is TGTGCCTGGAGTAAGGGCAGCTACGAGCAGTACTTC. Encoded protein: CAWSKGSYEQYF.

The chain combines TRBV4-1 with TRBJ2-7, with D possibly matching TRBD1 (6 bases). Trimming stripped 3 bases from V and 4 bases from J, with 13 bases between. Germline V gene sequence: CDR1 MGHRA, CDR2 YSYEKL. There are 14 residues in the CDR3. The CDR3 nucleotides read TGCGCCAGCAGCCAGGGGACAATCACTTACGAGCAGTACTTC. Encoded protein: CASSQGTITYEQYF.

This clonotype was counted only a few times. The gene calls are TRBV11-2 and TRBJ2-5; D is ambiguous. Trimming removed 5 bases from V and 1 base from J, with 14 bases in between. Germline V gene data show CDR1 as SGHAT and CDR2 as FQNNGV. The CDR3 loop spans 15 amino acids. In DNA, the CDR3 is TGTGCCAGCAGCCGTCCAACGGTGACCCAAGAGACCCAGTACTTC. Encoded protein: CASSRPTVTQETQYF.